This T cell receptor (beta chain) is drawn from a study of response to subunit inactivated influenza vaccine. This clonotype was seen a few times. The ends were cut back, 5 bases at V and 5 bases at J, with 22 bases in the middle. The CDR3 sequence is 15 residues long. Germline values: CDR1 DFQATT, CDR2 SNEGSKA (reference sequence). TCRdb re-derived calls from the RT-PCR reads in MiXCR, one entry per CDR3 protein. The sample has approximately 500,000 distinct CDR3 sequences; under 25% are singletons. The same sample was also used in a study of T cells expressing NK-cell markers. From that paper: In generating TCR beta cDNA, 5'RACE template switching with UMIs was used. Eight donors were sequenced, of whom seven were HCMV-seropositive, while the remaining one was HCMV-seronegative. Sorting was restricted to alpha-beta TCR T cells by an anti-gamma-delta TCR antibody in several experiments. The study found dominant NKG2C+ clonotypes at about 1.0-8% of CD8+ T cells in about six donors. Topping the CD3+CD56-NKG2C+ fraction as well were these clonotypes, in a few donors.

The clonotype comes from a man aged 50-60 years who received an inactivated influenza vaccine. The rearrangement joins TRBV20-1 to TRBJ2-7, with D uncertain. The sample here was CD4+ T cells sorted from PBMCs, taken 12 days after vaccination. The CDR3 region is CSASTINRASDEQYF. The DNA of the CDR3 is TGCAGTGCTTCTACTATCAACCGGGCCTCAGACGAGCAGTACTTC.